Shown below are 25 T cell receptor beta chains from a single sample sequenced in a study of blood T cell repertoires in COVID-19. Clones were read by immunoSEQ multiplex PCR, and TCRdb kept only the in-frame ones, dropping some. This sample has about 400,000 clones; approximately 89% occur once, and the top ten carry less than 2%. Sequencing used PBMCs or T cells enriched from blood (not recorded which). These receptors were taken from a woman in her thirties who had recovered from COVID-19.

This clone has only a few counts. Other nucleotide sequences from this sample produce the same CDR3. The rearrangement uses TRBV28 and TRBJ2-5, with D maybe TRBD2 (5 bases). CDR1 is MDHEN and CDR2 is SYDVKM in the germline V gene. Trimming removed 6 bases at V and 1 base at J, with 9 bases between. The CDR3 consists of 13 residues. CDR3 sequence (DNA): TGTGCCAGCAGCTCCGGAGGCCAAGAGACCCAGTACTTC. Its protein is CASSSGGQETQYF.

The chain has TRBV29-1 and TRBJ2-7, with 7 bases fitting TRBD1. J lost 5 bases, V lost 5 bases, and 15 bases had no gene match. Germline V gene lookup returns CDR1 SQVTM and CDR2 ANQGSEA. The CDR3 has 15 amino acids. This chain's CDR3 is CSVLGTEKRIDEQYF. DNA for the CDR3: TGCAGCGTTCTAGGGACAGAAAAACGAATCGACGAGCAGTACTTC.

This chain uses TRBV10-2 with TRBJ2-7; D is possibly TRBD2 (5 bases). The CDR3 length is 13 residues. The V and J ends lost 0 bases and 12 bases respectively, with 15 bases between them. CDR1 and CDR2 (germline): WSHSY, SAAADI. CDR3: CASSESTGGSLYF. CDR3 bases: TGCGCCAGCAGTGAGTCTACGGGCGGGTCGTTGTACTTC.

In DNA form, the CDR3 reads TGTGCCACCAGTGATCCCCGTCCGAGCGGGGAGCTGTTTTTT. Translated, it gives CATSDPRPSGELFF. This chain links TRBV24-1 with TRBJ2-2; D unclear. Trimming pared 3 bases from V and 7 bases from J, leaving 11 bases between. The CDR3 length is 14 residues. The germline V gene encodes CDR1 KGHDR and CDR2 SFDVKD.

CDR3 sequence: CASSQGDSVSGYTF. The DNA of the CDR3 is TGCGCCAGCAGCCAAGGGGACAGCGTCTCTGGCTACACCTTC. The chain carries TRBV4-1 and TRBJ1-2; 7 nucleotides agree with TRBD1. This CDR3 has 14 residues. V shed 1 base and J 7 bases; nucleotides not matched to a gene: 6. Germline CDR1 is MGHRA and CDR2 is YSYEKL.

This chain's CDR3 is CASSRTSGGRTDTQYF. The CDR3, as DNA: TGCGCCAGCAGCCGGACTAGCGGGGGGCGCACAGATACGCAGTATTTT. The chain links TRBV4-3 to TRBJ2-3, with 14 bases identical to TRBD2. The CDR3 has 16 residues. Germline V CDR1 and CDR2: LGHNA, YSLEER. V was pared by 4 bases and J by 1 base, with 1 base of the junction left unmatched.

The J gene is TRBJ1-2, the V gene TRBV9; possible D gene TRBD1, 6 bases. V was shortened by 4 bases and J by 0 bases, with 7 bases between the two germline ends. The CDR3 sequence is 13 residues long. The germline V gene has CDR1 SGDLS and CDR2 YYNGEE. CDR3 loop: CASSTGSNYGYTF. The CDR3, as DNA: TGTGCCAGCAGCACAGGGTCTAACTATGGCTACACCTTC.

The gene calls are TRBV11-1 and TRBJ2-2; unclear D gene. CDR1 is SGHAT and CDR2 is FQDESV in the germline V gene (reference sequence). V was trimmed by 3 bases and J by 5 bases, leaving 4 bases between them. The length of the CDR3 is 12 residues. The CDR3 loop is CASSLETGELFF. The CDR3 DNA follows: TGTGCCAGCAGCTTGGAGACCGGGGAGCTGTTTTTT. Variable domain in full (rest from reference TRBV11-1 and TRBJ2-2): EAEVAQSPRYKITEKSQAVAFWCDPISGHATLYWYRQILGQGPELLVQFQDESVVDDSQLPKDRFSAERLKGVDSTLKIQPAELGDSAMYLCASSLETGELFFGEGSRLTVL.

The J gene is TRBJ1-5, the V gene TRBV21-1; no DNA check was done on the table's D call, TRBD1. TRBV21-1 is classified as a pseudogene. There are 18 residues in the CDR3. For the CDR3, the DNA is TGTGCCAGCAGCCCTCACCGGACACCATGCTATAGCAATCAGCCCCAGCATTTT. Its translation: CASSPHRTPCYSNQPQHF.

V is TRBV19 and J is TRBJ1-4, with 7 bases identical to TRBD1. J lost 10 bases, V lost 5 bases, and 7 bases had no gene match. CDR1 is LNHDA and CDR2 is SQIVND in the germline V gene (reference sequence). The CDR3 is 13 residues long. For the CDR3, the DNA is TGTGCCAGTAGTCCCCAGGGGGAGCCAAAACTGTTTTTT. It is translated as CASSPQGEPKLFF.

The J gene is TRBJ2-7, the V gene TRBV5-1, with 7 bases fitting TRBD1. The length of the CDR3 is 14 residues. Germline trimming cut 3 bases from V and 2 bases from J; bases unmatched to any gene: 5. Germline CDR1 is SGHRS and CDR2 is YFSETQ. The CDR3 nucleotides are TGCGCCAGCAGCTCCCAGGGACAGCCCTACGAGCAGTACTTC. It is translated as CASSSQGQPYEQYF.

Worth noting for this clone: Other DNA sequences in this specimen translate into the identical CDR3. The chain carries TRBV9 and TRBJ1-3, with D possibly being TRBD1 (6 bases). The germline V and J ends were trimmed by 4 bases and 1 base, with 12 bases remaining between them. The germline CDR1 and CDR2 sequences are SGDLS and YYNGEE. The CDR3 has 15 amino acids. In DNA, the CDR3 is TGTGCCAGCAGCCCCCGAGGGGGATCTGGAAACACCATATATTTT. As protein: CASSPRGGSGNTIYF.

The DNA for the CDR3 is TGTGCCAGCAGCCGACAGGGAGGCACCGGGGAGCTGTTTTTT. This translates into CASSRQGGTGELFF. The chain joins TRBV13 to TRBJ2-2; D might be TRBD1 (7 bases). Looked up from germline, CDR1 is PRHDT and CDR2 is FYEKMQ (reference sequence). The V gene lost 5 bases and the J gene lost 4 bases, with 11 bases spanning the gap. The CDR3 has 14 amino acids.

The gene calls are TRBV7-9 and TRBJ2-2, with TRBD1 matching over 10 bases. The CDR3 consists of 17 residues. The germline gives CDR1 SEHNR, CDR2 FQNEAQ (reference sequence). Trimming cost V 2 bases and J 5 bases; bases outside gene matches: 8. CDR3 DNA sequence: TGTGCCAGCAGCTTAATGCCGGGACAGGGGCGGACCGGGGAGCTGTTTTTT. Its translation is CASSLMPGQGRTGELFF.

The J gene is TRBJ2-5, the V gene TRBV5-4, with D tentatively TRBD2 (5 bases). Between the trimmed V and J ends, which lost 6 bases and 3 bases, there was a span of 12 bases. The germline V gene has CDR1 SGHNT and CDR2 YYREEE (reference sequence). The CDR3 is made up of 13 amino acids. The CDR3 DNA reads as TGTGCCAGCAACAGCGGAAGAGAAGAGACCCAGTACTTC. Its protein product is CASNSGREETQYF.

This clone was found a few times. The rearrangement joins TRBV19 to TRBJ1-2; 9 bases fit TRBD1. The CDR3 has 15 residues. Trimming cost V 0 bases and J 8 bases; bases outside gene matches: 7. The germline V gene encodes CDR1 LNHDA and CDR2 SQIVND (reference sequence). The CDR3 spells CASSIDGQGKIGYTF. The CDR3 nucleotides read TGTGCCAGTAGTATAGACGGACAGGGGAAGATCGGCTACACCTTC.

The chain links TRBV27 to TRBJ1-1; 9 bases align to TRBD1. Per germline, CDR1 MNHEY and CDR2 SMNVEV (reference sequence). The CDR3 has 16 residues. V lost 3 bases to trimming and J lost 6 bases; unmatched junction nucleotides: 11. The CDR3 nucleotides read TGTGCCAGCAGTTTTACCCGAACAGGGGGCAAGGCTGAAGCTTTCTTT. It specifies CASSFTRTGGKAEAFF.

This clone was recorded only once. This chain uses TRBV3-1 (or the pseudogene TRBV3-2) with TRBJ1-2; TRBD1 agrees at 8 bases. The germline V gene encodes CDR1 LGHDT and CDR2 YNNKEL (reference sequence). CDR3 size: 14 residues. V trimming: 2 bases; J trimming: 8 bases; junction bases outside the gene matches: 7. Here the CDR3 reads CASSQLDRGGGYTF. The CDR3 nucleotides are TGTGCCAGCAGCCAACTAGACAGGGGAGGCGGCTACACCTTC.

This chain uses TRBV5-4 with TRBJ2-7, with D perhaps matching TRBD2 (5 bases). The CDR3 loop spans 14 amino acids. Trimming stripped 6 bases from V and 1 base from J, with 14 bases between. Germline assignment: CDR1 SGHNT and CDR2 YYREEE (reference sequence). The CDR3 nucleotides are TGTGCCAGCAACGTGGCGGGCGGATCCTACGAGCAGTACTTC. This codes for CASNVAGGSYEQYF.

The chain carries TRBV6-2 or TRBV6-3 and TRBJ1-1, with D tentatively TRBD1 (5 bases). The CDR3 runs to 13 residues. Germline V gene sequence: CDR1 MNHEY, CDR2 SVGEGT. The V gene lost 2 bases and the J gene lost 3 bases, with 7 bases spanning the gap. The CDR3 coding sequence is TGTGCCAGCAGTTACCAGGGCTACACTGAAGCTTTCTTT. Protein sequence: CASSYQGYTEAFF.

This clone was seen once. This chain joins TRBV9 and TRBJ1-6; 7 bases agree with TRBD1. J was trimmed by 8 bases and V by 5 bases; bases with no gene match: 13. The CDR3 extends over 16 amino acids. Germline V gene sequence: CDR1 SGDLS, CDR2 YYNGEE. The CDR3 DNA reads TGTGCCAGCAGTACCCAAAGGGGGCAGGGGTATTCACCCCTCCACTTT. Translation: CASSTQRGQGYSPLHF.

This clone was seen once. This chain links TRBV6-5 with TRBJ2-7; 7 nucleotides agree with TRBD2. Germline loops: CDR1 MNHEY, CDR2 SVGAGI. V dropped 0 bases and J dropped 2; count of bases not matched to a gene: 4. This CDR3 is 15 amino acids long. Here the CDR3 DNA reads TGTGCCAGCAGTTACTCGAGACGGGGGGCCTACGAGCAGTACTTC. Protein product: CASSYSRRGAYEQYF.

The chain joins TRBV7-9 to TRBJ1-2, with 7 positions matching TRBD1. CDR3 length: 16 amino acids. Per germline, CDR1 SEHNR and CDR2 FQNEAQ (reference sequence). V shed 2 bases, J shed 4 bases, and the junction held 10 bases outside the gene matches. The CDR3 coding sequence is TGTGCCAGCAGCTTAAAGGGGGACAGATTCAGCTATGGCTACACCTTC. Residues: CASSLKGDRFSYGYTF.

The chain uses TRBV6-5 and TRBJ1-1; D not resolved. The length of the CDR3 is 15 residues. Between the trimmed V and J ends, which lost 2 bases and 10 bases, there was a span of 20 bases. Germline V gives CDR1 MNHEY, CDR2 SVGAGI. The CDR3 DNA reads TGTGCCAGCAGTTACCTTGGGCTTGAGGAGGGTAGAGCTTTCTTT. Residues: CASSYLGLEEGRAFF.

V and J are TRBV6-5 and TRBJ1-2; possibly TRBD1 for D (5 bases). CDR3 length: 13 residues. Germline V gene sequence: CDR1 MNHEY, CDR2 SVGAGI. V was pared by 4 bases and J by 4 bases, with 10 bases between. For the CDR3, the DNA is TGTGCCAGCAGTTTGACAGCCTTCTATGGCTACACCTTC. This sequence encodes CASSLTAFYGYTF.